This is a list of T cell receptor beta chains from one sample in a study of OX40 agonist ivuxolimab in advanced cancers. Sequencing used immunoSEQ multiplex PCR; TCRdb keeps in-frame clones, though not all of them. This table has roughly 58,000 clones, 65% to 80% appearing once. Source: CD4+ or CD8+ T cells sorted from blood, taken in a trial of the OX40 agonist ivuxolimab. The source is an adult with an advanced solid tumor such as melanoma, head and neck, liver or kidney cancer. Both conserved end residues are part of each CDR3. The order of the fields is D gene, clone size, V gene, J gene, CDR3 DNA, CDR3 protein. The D gene is left open where the match is weak. For some rows the clone size is stated as once, few or many, or as a class when expanded; others skip it.

>.|few|TRBV28|TRBJ1-5
TGTGCCAGCAGAACAGGGCGGGTACAGCCCCAGCATTTT
CASRTGRVQPQHF
>.|.|TRBV18|TRBJ1-3
TGTGCCAGCTCACCAAATGGCTCTGGAAACACCATATATTTT
CASSPNGSGNTIYF
>TRBD2|.|TRBV9|TRBJ2-1
TGTGCCAGCAGCGGAATAGCGGGAGCCTACAATGAGCAGTTCTTC
CASSGIAGAYNEQFF
>.|once|TRBV5-1|TRBJ2-5
TGCGCCAGCAGCTTGAGCAGGCTCCAAGAGACCCAGTACTTC
CASSLSRLQETQYF
>.|once|TRBV6-5|TRBJ2-1
TGTGCCAGCAGTACACTAGGCGATGAGCAGTTCTTC
CASSTLGDEQFF
>.|few|TRBV27|TRBJ1-6
TGTGCCAGCAAAACACCCCTCCACTTT
CASKTPLHF
>TRBD2|.|TRBV28|TRBJ2-7
TGTGCCAGCAGCCGTACTACACCGGGACTAGCGGGTTCCTACGAGCAGTACTTC
CASSRTTPGLAGSYEQYF
>TRBD1|.|TRBV7-2|TRBJ1-3
TGTGCCAGCAGCCCCAGACAGGGTCACACCATATATTTT
CASSPRQGHTIYF
>.|.|TRBV11-2|TRBJ1-2
TGTGCCAGCAGCTTACTCCGGGCGGACCCCCGGGGCTACACCTTC
CASSLLRADPRGYTF
>TRBD1|.|TRBV28|TRBJ2-3
TGTGCCAGCAGTACAGGGACAGCTAGCACAGATACGCAGTATTTT
CASSTGTASTDTQYF
>.|.|TRBV18|TRBJ1-5
TGTGCCAGCTCACCGGGCAGCAATCAGCCCCAGCATTTT
CASSPGSNQPQHF
>.|few|TRBV5-1|TRBJ1-2
TGCGCCAGCAGCTTGAACGTCGGTGAGGTCTACGGCTACACCTTC
CASSLNVGEVYGYTF
>.|.|TRBV29-1|TRBJ1-5
TGCAGCGTTGGGACACCGAATCAGCCCCAGCATTTT
CSVGTPNQPQHF
>TRBD2|few|TRBV18|TRBJ2-1
TGTGCCAGCTCACCCCAGCGGGGATACAATGAGCAGTTCTTC
CASSPQRGYNEQFF